Listed here are 8 T cell receptor beta chains from one sample, sequenced in a study of Tregs in tolerant kidney transplant recipients. Mixed chimerism was transient after nonmyeloablative marrow transplants from related graft donors. Generated by immunoSEQ multiplex PCR, the TCRdb table keeps only in-frame clones and is missing some. The table lists 65,000 to 85,000 clones, roughly nine tenths of them singletons. The specimen was CD4+ T cells from blood (PBMCs), collected 24 months after the transplant. These receptors originate from a human patient who received a combined kidney and bone marrow transplant. Some T cells may possibly be graft donor cells.

This clone came up once. This chain connects TRBV19 to TRBJ2-5; TRBD1 might be the D (5 bases). V gave up 4 bases and J gave up 2 bases, with 11 bases separating them. CDR3 length: 14 amino acids. CDR1 is LNHDA, CDR2 SQIVND, per germline (reference sequence). For the CDR3, the DNA is TGTGCCAGTAGTAGTCCCCGACAGCAAGAGACCCAGTACTTC. Translated, it gives CASSSPRQQETQYF.

V is TRBV9 and J is TRBJ2-3, with 7 bases that match TRBD2. Per the germline V gene, CDR1 is SGDLS and CDR2 is YYNGEE. Unmatched junction bases numbered 11, after V lost 4 bases and J lost 0 bases. The CDR3 covers 17 residues. CDR3 amino acids: CASSPRGSGSSTDTQYF. For the CDR3, the DNA is TGTGCCAGCAGCCCCCGGGGTAGCGGGTCCAGCACAGATACGCAGTATTTT.

The chain is built from TRBV28 and TRBJ2-1; maybe TRBD2 (7 bases). The germline V gene has CDR1 MDHEN and CDR2 SYDVKM. This CDR3 has 17 amino acids. V gave up 0 bases and J gave up 3 bases, with 15 bases separating them. The CDR3 here is CASSLWKRGAGYNEQFF. The CDR3 nucleotides are TGTGCCAGCAGTTTATGGAAACGGGGGGCGGGCTACAATGAGCAGTTCTTC.

The V and J genes are TRBV4-2 and TRBJ1-6; the D gene is possibly TRBD1 (5 bases). V lost 0 bases and J 12 bases, leaving 15 bases between the germline ends. Germline-derived CDR1 and CDR2 are LGHNA and YNFKEQ. CDR3 length: 15 amino acids. The CDR3 bases are TGTGCCAGCAGCCAAGAGTCGCAGGGTGAGATACCCCTCCACTTT. Translation: CASSQESQGEIPLHF.

The rearrangement uses TRBV20-1 and TRBJ2-3; 7 bases are a match to TRBD2. The CDR3 is 11 amino acids. V shed 2 bases, J shed 8 bases, and the junction held 1 base outside the gene matches. Per germline, CDR1 DFQATT and CDR2 SNEGSKA (reference sequence). CDR3 sequence: CSARPGGTQYF. The CDR3 DNA is TGCAGTGCTAGACCGGGGGGTACGCAGTATTTT.

The chain has TRBV5-6 and TRBJ2-1, with D unresolved. V lost 4 bases to trimming and J lost 12 bases, with 17 bases between them. Germline V gene lookup returns CDR1 SGHDT and CDR2 YYEEEE. The CDR3 loop spans 13 amino acids. The CDR3 sequence: CASSHPAAAWQFF. DNA for the CDR3: TGTGCCAGCAGCCACCCGGCGGCGGCATGGCAGTTCTTC.

The chain links TRBV6-5 to TRBJ2-3; 7 nucleotides agree with TRBD1. Germline CDR1 is MNHEY and CDR2 is SVGAGI. V trimming: 10 bases; J trimming: 4 bases; junction bases outside the gene matches: 11. This CDR3 has 14 residues. The CDR3 bases are TGTGCCACCCTATCGCCAGGGGGTTCAGATACGCAGTATTTT. Its translation is CATLSPGGSDTQYF.

DNA of the CDR3: TGTGCCAGCAGCTCTCAGCGGGGGGATTACAATGAGCAGTTCTTC. Encoded protein: CASSSQRGDYNEQFF. The rearrangement links TRBV7-3 to TRBJ2-1; TRBD2 agrees at 9 bases. The trim removed 4 bases at V and 4 bases at J, leaving 5 bases unmatched. The CDR3 has 15 amino acids. Per germline, CDR1 SGHTA and CDR2 FQGTGA.